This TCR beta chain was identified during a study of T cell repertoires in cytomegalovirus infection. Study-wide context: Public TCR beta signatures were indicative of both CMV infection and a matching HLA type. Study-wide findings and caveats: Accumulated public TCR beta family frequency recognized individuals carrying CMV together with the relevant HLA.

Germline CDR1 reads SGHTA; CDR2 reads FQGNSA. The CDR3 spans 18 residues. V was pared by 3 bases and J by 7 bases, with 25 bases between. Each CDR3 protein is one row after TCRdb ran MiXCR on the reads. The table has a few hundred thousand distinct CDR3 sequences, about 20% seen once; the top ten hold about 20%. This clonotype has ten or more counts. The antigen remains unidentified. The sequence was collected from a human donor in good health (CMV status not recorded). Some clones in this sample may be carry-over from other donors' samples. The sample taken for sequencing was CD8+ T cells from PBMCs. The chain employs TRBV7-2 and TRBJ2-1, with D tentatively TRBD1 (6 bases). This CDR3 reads CASSFGSRGQLVFNEQFF. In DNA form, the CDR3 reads TGTGCCAGCAGCTTTGGTTCTAGGGGACAACTCGTCTTTAATGAGCAGTTCTTC.